The entry that follows covers one T cell receptor (beta chain) sequence. The data stem from a study of T cell changes during pregnancy in multiple sclerosis. Libraries were prepared by immunoSEQ multiplex PCR; TCRdb keeps only in-frame clonotypes and omits some of them. The sample has about 76,000 clones, 93% seen once. The clonotype was recovered from a female donor with multiple sclerosis, enrolled in a pregnancy study. The starting material was peripheral blood, obtained in the second trimester of pregnancy.

The chain's CDR3 is CASREGEEFYEQYF. The DNA for the CDR3 is TGTGCAAGTCGCGAGGGAGAAGAGTTCTACGAGCAGTACTTC. The V and J genes are TRBV12-2 and TRBJ2-7; whether TRBD2, the table's D call, matches the DNA was not checked. TRBV12-2 is a pseudogene locus. This CDR3 is 14 amino acids long.